At least ten counts were recorded for the clone carrying this T cell receptor (beta chain). The antigen remains undetermined. This entry belongs to a study of T-cell reconstitution after alpha-beta-depleted transplantation in children. The CDR3 length is 15 residues. After removal of 2 bases from V and 5 bases from J, the junction contained 6 bases not matched to a gene. The library targeted TCRbeta and was prepared with unique molecular identifiers. MiXCR, run by TCRdb on the PCR reads, gives a single entry per CDR3 protein. The table has some 300,000 distinct CDR3 sequences, 10% seen once. Study outcomes and limitations: The study traced high day-60 TCRbeta diversity in some patients to surviving recipient T cells and thymic progenitors. Alpha-beta T cells about two months after transplant reportedly derived from several hundred expanded graft clones.

The TCR originated in a boy younger than two with acute myeloid leukemia, due to receive a stem cell transplant. Sequencing used PBMCs, obtained before TCRalphabeta/CD19-depleted stem cell transplant. J is TRBJ2-3 and V is TRBV12-3 or TRBV12-4; 8 bases are shared with TRBD2. The CDR3 region has the DNA TGTGCCAGCAGTTTATGGGGACTAGTAAAAGATACGCAGTATTTT. Protein: CASSLWGLVKDTQYF.